This T cell receptor (beta chain) came from a study of spatial heterogeneity in lung cancer. Each CDR3 protein gets one entry after TCRdb re-called the 5' RACE reads with MiXCR. The top ten clones hold about 15% of a sample with 6,200 or so distinct CDR3 sequences, roughly 18% of them seen once. As to time point: sample taken at primary tumor resection. The sequenced material consisted of unsorted whole RNA from tumor, nontumor lung or frozen PBMC. The germline V gene has CDR1 SGHVS and CDR2 FQNEAQ. The V end was cut by 5 bases, the J end by 7 bases, with 20 bases between. The CDR3 loop spans 15 amino acids.

Sequences were derived from normal lung tissue next to the tumor, sampled at surgery. This TCR was sampled from a male donor with early-stage non-small cell lung cancer. V usage is TRBV7-8 and J usage is TRBJ2-5; unclear D gene. The DNA for the CDR3 is TGTGCCAGCAGCCCCACGAGTAGGGCCCCCCGGACCCAGTACTTC. Its protein product is CASSPTSRAPRTQYF.